The TCR beta chain under discussion was sequenced for a study of OX40 agonist ivuxolimab in advanced cancers. In the study overall: Patients treated during dose escalation were battling hepatocellular carcinoma, melanoma, renal cell or head and neck cancer.

The germline CDR1 and CDR2 sequences are ENHRY and SYGVKD. Trimming pared 7 bases from V and 4 bases from J, leaving 12 bases between. This CDR3 has 13 amino acids. Patients were excluded for autoimmune disease history or systemic immunosuppression. Profiled with immunoSEQ multiplex PCR; TCRdb holds only in-frame clones, not every one. The data show tens of thousands of clones, roughly 84% seen once. The V gene is TRBV10-3, the J gene TRBJ2-3; tentatively, D is TRBD1 or TRBD2 (6 bases each). The TCR was taken from an adult with an advanced solid tumor such as melanoma, head and neck, liver or kidney cancer. The sample in question was CD4+ or CD8+ T cells sorted from blood, obtained in a trial of the OX40 agonist ivuxolimab. The CDR3 nucleotides are TGTGCCATCACCGCCGGGGGCGCAGATACGCAGTATTTT. This sequence encodes CAITAGGADTQYF.